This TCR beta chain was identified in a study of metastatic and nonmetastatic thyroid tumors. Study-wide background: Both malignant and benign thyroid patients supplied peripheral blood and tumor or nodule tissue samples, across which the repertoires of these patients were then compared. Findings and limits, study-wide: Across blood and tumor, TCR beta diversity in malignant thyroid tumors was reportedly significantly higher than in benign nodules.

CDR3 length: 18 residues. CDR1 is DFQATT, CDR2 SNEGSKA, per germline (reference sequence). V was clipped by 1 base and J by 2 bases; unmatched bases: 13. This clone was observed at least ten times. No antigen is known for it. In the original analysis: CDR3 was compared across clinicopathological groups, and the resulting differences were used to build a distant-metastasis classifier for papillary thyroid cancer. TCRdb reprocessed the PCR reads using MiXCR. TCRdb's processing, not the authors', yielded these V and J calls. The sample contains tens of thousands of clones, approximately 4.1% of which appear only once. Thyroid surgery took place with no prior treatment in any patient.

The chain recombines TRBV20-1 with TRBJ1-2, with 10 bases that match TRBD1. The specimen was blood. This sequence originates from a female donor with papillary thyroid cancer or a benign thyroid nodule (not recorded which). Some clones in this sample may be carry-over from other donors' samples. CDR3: CSARASSGQGVRNYGYTF. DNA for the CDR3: TGCAGTGCTAGAGCATCCAGCGGACAGGGGGTTCGGAACTATGGCTACACCTTC.